What follows describes a single T cell receptor beta chain. This sample is part of a study of T cell changes during pregnancy in multiple sclerosis. Sequencing used immunoSEQ multiplex PCR; TCRdb keeps in-frame clones, though not all of them. This table holds roughly 53,000 clones, roughly nine tenths found once. The germline V gene encodes CDR1 LNHDA and CDR2 SQIVND (reference sequence). Trimming shortened V by 5 bases and J by 1 base, and 9 bases separated the two germline ends. This CDR3 has 13 residues. This clonotype originated in a female donor with multiple sclerosis, enrolled in a pregnancy study. The chain recombines TRBV19 with TRBJ2-7, with D possibly TRBD1 on 6 matching bases. The source material was CD8+ T cells from peripheral blood mononuclear cells, sampled before pregnancy. CDR3 nucleotides: TGTGCCAGTAGTTGGGACACTTCCTACGAGCAGTACTTC. It codes for CASSWDTSYEQYF.